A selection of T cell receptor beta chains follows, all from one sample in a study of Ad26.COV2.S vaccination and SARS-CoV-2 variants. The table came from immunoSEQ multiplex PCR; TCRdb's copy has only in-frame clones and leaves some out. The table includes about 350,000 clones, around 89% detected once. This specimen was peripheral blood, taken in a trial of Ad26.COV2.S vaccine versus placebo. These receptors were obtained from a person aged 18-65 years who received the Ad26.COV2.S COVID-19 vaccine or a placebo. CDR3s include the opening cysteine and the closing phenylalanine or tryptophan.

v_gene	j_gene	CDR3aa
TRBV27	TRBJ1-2	CASSGQGGHGYTF
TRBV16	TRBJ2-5	CASSQDGPLETQYF
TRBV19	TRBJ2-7	CASSLSGTGNYEQYF
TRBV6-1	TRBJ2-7	CASSESIGISEQYF
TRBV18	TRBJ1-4	CASSPTGGVGEKLFF
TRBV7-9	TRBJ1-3	CASSLADRGPGNTIYF
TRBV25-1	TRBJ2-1	CASGRYRAGEQFF
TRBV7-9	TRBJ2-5	CASSFIYETQYF
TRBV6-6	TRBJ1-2	CASSYSRRAENYGYTF
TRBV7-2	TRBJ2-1	CASSLGTSGAQQFF